This TCR beta chain was found in a study of T cell changes during pregnancy in multiple sclerosis (dated by TCRdb to between 2017 and 2020). A note on the overall study: In women with multiple sclerosis, the researchers looked at how the T cell repertoire shifted as pregnancy progressed.

Libraries were constructed by the immunoSEQ multiplex PCR assay. In its TCRdb copy, this immuneACCESS table keeps in-frame sequences only and misses some clones. Where compared with another copy, unresolved V genes explain less than half of these, and the others have no known cause. This sample holds some 110,000 clones; about 94% were observed only once. Clones ranked in the top ten supply 1.5% of the sample. The CDR3 covers 15 residues, taking in both the cysteine and the phenylalanine. Left in the record is the CDR3 DNA by itself, 45 bases read in frame from the first base. CDR1 SGHVS and CDR2 FQNEAQ are derived from the germline V gene. The junction shows trimming of 5 bases on V and 3 bases on J, and the gene matches do not reach 10 bases of it. In its sample, this clone was seen once. Its cognate antigen has yet to be identified. Base qualities are not recorded, but no much larger clone differs from it by a single base.

The chain is assembled from TRBV7-8 and TRBJ2-7; 7 bases in the junction line up with TRBD2. This sequence originates from a female donor with multiple sclerosis, enrolled in a pregnancy study. The sample consisted of peripheral blood, taken in the third trimester of pregnancy. The DNA sequence reads TGTGCCAGCAGCCCTACCGGAGCGGGAATCTACGAGCAGTACTTC. It is translated as CASSPTGAGIYEQYF.